The rows below give T cell receptor beta chains drawn from one sample of a study of cytomegalovirus exposure and HLA in healthy donors. Profiling relied on immunoSEQ multiplex PCR, and the TCRdb table lists in-frame clones only, not all of them. This sample has roughly 150,000 clones, with approximately 80% found just once. Specimen: PBMCs. Every receptor here comes from a man aged 25-45 years in good health and CMV-seronegative. CDR3s include the opening cysteine and the closing phenylalanine or tryptophan. The D gene is left open where the match is weak. Rows may omit the clone size; those that give it use once, few, many or a size class.

TRBJ2-1	TRBD2	NA	TRBV11-2	TGTGCCAGCAGCCCCCGGACTAGCGGGAGTTACAATGAGCAGTTCTTC	CASSPRTSGSYNEQFF
TRBJ2-7	NA	NA	TRBV4-1	TGCGCCAGCAGCCAAGATGGATTATTAATGGCCAGTACAGAATGGCAGTACTTC	CASSQDGLLMASTEWQYF
TRBJ1-2	NA	NA	TRBV30	TGTGCCTGGAGTGGGGCGGGCCCTGGCTACACCTTC	CAWSGAGPGYTF
TRBJ2-7	TRBD2	NA	TRBV4-2	TGTGCCAGCAGCCAAGAACTAGCGGGATCCTACGAGCAGTACTTC	CASSQELAGSYEQYF
TRBJ2-2	TRBD1	NA	TRBV13	TGTGCCAGCAGGTTGAGAGACAGGGGTCCCGGGGAGCTGTTTTTT	CASRLRDRGPGELFF
TRBJ2-7	TRBD2	NA	TRBV18	TGTGCCAGCTCACCAGCGACTAGCGGAGACCAATCCTACGAGCAGTACTTC	CASSPATSGDQSYEQYF
TRBJ1-2	TRBD1	once	TRBV11-2	TGTGCCAGCAGCCTCGGGACAGGATGGGATGGCTACACCTTC	CASSLGTGWDGYTF
TRBJ2-5	TRBD2	NA	TRBV6-5	TGTGCCAGCAGGCCTCCGGGACTAGCAGGACTGACGTACTTC	CASRPPGLAGLTYF
TRBJ2-3	TRBD1	NA	TRBV28	TGTGCCAGCAGTTTATTGGGACAGAGCACAGATACGCAGTATTTT	CASSLLGQSTDTQYF
TRBJ2-5	NA	NA	TRBV19	TGTGCCAGTAGCCTCTCCGGGACACTCCAAGAGACCCAGTACTTC	CASSLSGTLQETQYF
TRBJ1-5	NA	NA	TRBV7-2	TGTGCCAGCAGCTTAGTGGGGGGAGACGGCAATCAGCCCCAGCATTTT	CASSLVGGDGNQPQHF
TRBJ2-7	NA	NA	TRBV11-2	TGTGCCAGCAGCTTAGGGCAGGGGGGCTACGAGCAGTACTTC	CASSLGQGGYEQYF
TRBJ1-4	TRBD1	NA	TRBV28	TGTGCCAGCAGGCCTGTGGACAGGGTTACTGAAAAACTGTTTTTT	CASRPVDRVTEKLFF
TRBJ2-5	NA	NA	TRBV6-5	TGTGCCAGCATCGGTGTGGGAGGAGAGACCCAGTACTTC	CASIGVGGETQYF
TRBJ1-2	TRBD1	NA	TRBV20-1	TGCAGTGCTACAGGGGGCAATGGCTACACCTTC	CSATGGNGYTF
TRBJ2-7	NA	NA	TRBV29-1	TGCAGCGTTGGAGGGGGATACGAGCAGTACTTC	CSVGGGYEQYF
TRBJ1-6	TRBD1	NA	TRBV7-2	TGTGCCAGCAGCCCACGGACAGGGGGGGATTCACCCCTCCACTTT	CASSPRTGGDSPLHF
TRBJ2-7	NA	NA	TRBV6-5	TGTGCCAGCACAAACCCGACCGGGTTCCGCGAGCAGTACTTC	CASTNPTGFREQYF
TRBJ1-5	NA	NA	TRBV11-1	TGTGCCAGCAGCTTAGGACAGGAGAGGCCCCAGCATTTT	CASSLGQERPQHF
TRBJ1-2	NA	NA	TRBV4-3	TGCGCCAGCAGCCAAGCCGACAGCTTGAACTATGGCTACACCTTC	CASSQADSLNYGYTF
TRBJ2-3	NA	NA	TRBV11-2	TGTGCCAGCAGCTTAGGCCTAGCGACAGATACGCAGTATTTT	CASSLGLATDTQYF
TRBJ2-3	TRBD1	NA	TRBV5-4	TGTGCCAGCAGCTTGCCGGGACAGGGACGCCATACGCAGTATTTT	CASSLPGQGRHTQYF
TRBJ2-5	TRBD2	once	TRBV27	TGTGCCAGCAGTTGGGCTAGCGGGGCGGGTGAGCAGTACTTC	CASSWASGAGEQYF
TRBJ2-7	NA	once	TRBV2	TGTGCCAGCAGTGTAGCACTCGAGCAGTACTTC	CASSVALEQYF
TRBJ2-6	NA	NA	TRBV27	TGTGCCAGCAGTCGCTTAGGAGGGCAGGGTGGGGCCAACGTCCTGACTTTC	CASSRLGGQGGANVLTF
TRBJ2-5	TRBD2	few	TRBV4-1	TGCGCCAGCAGCAAAACTAGCGGGAATCAAGAGACCCAGTACTTC	CASSKTSGNQETQYF
TRBJ2-7	TRBD2	NA	TRBV5-4	TGTGCCAGCAGGGCTAGCGGGCCCAGCTACGAGCAGTACTTC	CASRASGPSYEQYF
TRBJ1-1	TRBD1	NA	TRBV27	TGTGCCAGCAGTTTCAGGGGGTCGGACACTGAAGCTTTCTTT	CASSFRGSDTEAFF
TRBJ2-7	TRBD2	NA	TRBV6-5	TGTGCCAGCAGTTTATCTAGCGGGGGGCAACGCTACGAGCAGTACTTC	CASSLSSGGQRYEQYF
TRBJ2-1	TRBD2	NA	TRBV5-1	TGCGCCAGCAGCGCGGGACTAGCGGGCTCCAATGAGCAGTTCTTC	CASSAGLAGSNEQFF